Following are 5 T cell receptor beta chains from one sample sequenced in a study of beta chain features in type 1 diabetes. Study-wide results and limits: For Type 1 diabetes patients, all four CD4+ subsets carried TCRB CDR3s that were moderately but significantly shorter.

No antigens are known for them. As every portion of the isolated RNA was reverse transcribed, the sequencing read expressed TCRB transcripts. The method was immunoSEQ multiplex PCR; TCRdb's version includes in-frame clones alone and lacks a portion of them. The table has about 260,000 clones, roughly 20% seen once; the top ten hold approximately 0.029%. Sequenced: naive CD4+ T cells from blood. The origin of the receptors is a woman aged 40 to 50 with type 1 diabetes.

The gene calls are TRBV5-4 and TRBJ1-3; D perhaps matches TRBD1 (5 bases). The CDR3 is 15 amino acids. Germline CDR1 reads SGHNT; CDR2 reads YYREEE (reference sequence). Between the trimmed V and J ends, which lost 4 bases and 0 bases, there was a span of 11 bases. CDR3 amino acids: CASSTGGGSGNTIYF. The CDR3 nucleotides read TGTGCCAGCAGCACCGGCGGGGGCTCTGGAAACACCATATATTTT.

The chain couples TRBV20-1 to TRBJ1-1; D might be TRBD1 (6 bases). CDR3 length equals 10 residues. The V gene lost 5 bases and the J gene lost 11 bases, with 12 bases spanning the gap. Germline lookup yields CDR1 DFQATT and CDR2 SNEGSKA (reference sequence). CDR3 in amino acids: CSASTGWAFF. The CDR3, as DNA: TGCAGTGCTTCTACAGGGTGGGCTTTCTTT.

The gene calls are TRBV2 and TRBJ1-6, with TRBD1 matching over 8 bases. Germline CDR1 reads SNHLY; CDR2 reads FYNNEI. J gave up 8 bases and V 5 bases, and 5 bases lay outside the gene matches. The CDR3 is 14 amino acids. CDR3: CASSTTGGYSPLHF. The CDR3 DNA reads as TGTGCCAGCAGTACCACAGGGGGGTATTCACCCCTCCACTTT.

A few counts support this clone. The J gene is TRBJ1-5, the V gene TRBV19, with D perhaps TRBD1 (5 bases). CDR1 and CDR2 from the germline V gene are LNHDA and SQIVND (reference sequence). Trimming cost V 4 bases and J 12 bases, with 19 bases left between them. This CDR3 spans 14 amino acids. The CDR3 DNA reads TGTGCCAGTAGTACCGGTCTGCCTGGGACTGACCAGCATTTT. Its protein is CASSTGLPGTDQHF. Supplemented by reference TRBV19 and TRBJ1-5, the full variable domain reads DGGITQSPKYLFRKEGQNVTLSCEQNLNHDAMYWYRQDPGQGLRLIYYSQIVNDFQKGDIAEGYSVSREKKESFPLTVTSAQKNPTAFYLCASSTGLPGTDQHFGDGTRLSIL.

The genes are TRBV25-1 and TRBJ2-3; 8 bases line up with TRBD2. Looked up from germline, CDR1 is MGHDK and CDR2 is SYGVNS. Unmatched junction bases numbered 6, after V lost 0 bases and J lost 1 base. The CDR3 has 17 residues. The CDR3 loop reads CASSEYGGGPRTDTQYF. CDR3 coding DNA: TGTGCCAGCAGTGAATACGGCGGGGGGCCCCGCACAGATACGCAGTATTTT.